The 32 T cell receptor beta chains below come from one sample, sequenced in a study of cytomegalovirus exposure and HLA in healthy donors (TCRdb year 2017). Libraries were constructed by the immunoSEQ multiplex PCR assay. The table comes from immuneACCESS by way of TCRdb, which keeps in-frame sequences with V and J called. Part of the clones is missing from these tables; in studies checked, under half for an unresolved V gene and the rest for unknown reasons. Within this sample are approximately 180,000 clones, with around 88% of them counted one time only. Jointly, the top ten make up almost 1.5% of the sample. The sequencing input was PBMCs. The receptors were gathered from a young woman in good health and CMV-seronegative.

The rearrangement joins TRBV19 to TRBJ2-4, with 8 nucleotides matching TRBD1. The germline V gene has CDR1 LNHDA and CDR2 SQIVND (reference sequence). V was clipped by 1 base and J by 0 bases; unmatched bases: 8. The CDR3 consists of 18 residues. This CDR3 reads CASSIGGQGILAKNIQYF. The CDR3 DNA is TGTGCCAGTAGTATAGGTGGACAGGGAATATTAGCCAAAAACATTCAGTACTTC.

This clone is a singleton in its sample. In nucleotides, the CDR3 is TGTGCCAGCAGTCGTCCGGGACAGGGTTGGTACGAGCAGTACTTC. Protein product: CASSRPGQGWYEQYF. The J gene is TRBJ2-7, the V gene TRBV6-5, with 9 bases that match TRBD1. V shed 5 bases and J 4 bases; nucleotides not matched to a gene: 9. CDR1 and CDR2 from the germline V gene are MNHEY and SVGAGI. The CDR3 consists of 15 residues.

The chain couples TRBV28 to TRBJ2-3; 7 nucleotides align to TRBD2. The ends lost 4 bases at V and 6 bases at J; junction bases unmatched: 7. This CDR3 has 14 amino acids. Germline V CDR1 and CDR2: MDHEN, SYDVKM. The chain's CDR3 is CASSWRGTRDTQYF. The CDR3 DNA reads TGTGCCAGCAGTTGGCGGGGGACTCGGGATACGCAGTATTTT.

The chain couples TRBV7-2 to TRBJ2-2; D possibly corresponds to TRBD2 (5 bases). V was clipped by 1 base and J by 2 bases, with 8 bases between them. Germline assignment: CDR1 SGHTA and CDR2 FQGNSA. The CDR3 length is 15 residues. For the CDR3, the DNA is TGTGCCAGCAGCTTAGGGGGAGTTAACACCGGGGAGCTGTTTTTT. Amino acid sequence: CASSLGGVNTGELFF.

The V call is TRBV19, the J call TRBJ1-2, with TRBD1 identical over 7 bases. J gave up 0 bases and V 6 bases, and 7 bases lay outside the gene matches. Germline V gene lookup returns CDR1 LNHDA and CDR2 SQIVND (reference sequence). The CDR3 has 15 amino acids. This CDR3 reads CASSNRGLANYGYTF. As DNA, the CDR3 is TGTGCCAGTAGCAACAGGGGACTAGCTAACTATGGCTACACCTTC.

The rearrangement joins TRBV5-6 to TRBJ2-1; D perhaps matches TRBD2 (7 bases). CDR3 length equals 14 residues. Looked up from germline, CDR1 is SGHDT and CDR2 is YYEEEE. Trimming shortened V by 4 bases and J by 7 bases, and 15 bases separated the two germline ends. The CDR3 protein is CASSPGLGGNEQFF. As DNA, the CDR3 is TGTGCCAGCAGCCCCGGACTAGGGGGAAATGAGCAGTTCTTC.

The rearrangement uses TRBV7-2 and TRBJ2-7; D might be TRBD1 (6 bases). The ends were cut back, 3 bases at V and 0 bases at J, with 9 bases in the middle. The CDR3 extends over 14 amino acids. The germline CDR1 and CDR2 sequences are SGHTA and FQGNSA. For the CDR3, the DNA is TGTGCCAGCAGCTTCCGGGACATCTCCTACGAGCAGTACTTC. Its protein product is CASSFRDISYEQYF.

The chain uses TRBV29-1 and TRBJ2-7; 14 bases are shared with TRBD2. V lost 4 bases to trimming and J lost 7 bases; unmatched junction nucleotides: 15. This CDR3 has 17 residues. Germline CDR1 SQVTM, CDR2 ANQGSEA. CDR3 nucleotides: TGCAGCGTTGGGGGACTAGCGGGAGTCCACCCCTCGAGGGAGCAGTACTTC. This translates into CSVGGLAGVHPSREQYF.

The V call is TRBV6-5, the J call TRBJ1-1, with 8 nucleotides matching TRBD1. V lost 1 base, J lost 5 bases, and 3 bases stayed unmatched. CDR1 and CDR2 from the germline V gene are MNHEY and SVGAGI. This CDR3 region has 14 residues. CDR3 nucleotide sequence: TGTGCCAGCAGTTACTGGCAGGGGGCGACTGAAGCTTTCTTT. Residues: CASSYWQGATEAFF.

This clone was seen only once. The J gene is TRBJ2-3, the V gene TRBV5-8, with D tentatively TRBD1 (6 bases). The CDR3 runs to 14 residues. The V gene lost 0 bases and the J gene lost 4 bases, with 9 bases spanning the gap. Germline CDR1 and CDR2: SGHTS and YDEGEE. For the CDR3, the DNA is TGTGCCAGCAGCTTGGTAGGGGGAGCAGATACGCAGTATTTT. It translates to CASSLVGGADTQYF. Full variable domain (remainder filled in from reference TRBV5-8 and TRBJ2-3): EAGVTQSPTHLIKTRGQQATLRCSPISGHTSVYWYQQALGLGLQFLLWYDEGEERNRGNFPPRFSGRQFPNYSSELNVNALELEDSALYLCASSLVGGADTQYFGPGTRLTVL.

The chain combines TRBV5-1 with TRBJ1-1; 7 bases map to TRBD1. The germline V gene has CDR1 SGHRS and CDR2 YFSETQ. This CDR3 is built from 13 residues. The V and J ends lost 4 bases and 7 bases, in that order; junction bases with no gene match: 7. CDR3: CASSPGTENEAFF. DNA for the CDR3: TGCGCCAGCAGCCCGGGGACAGAAAATGAAGCTTTCTTT.

V usage is TRBV7-3 and J usage is TRBJ2-1; unclear D gene. This CDR3 comprises 12 residues. Trimming pared 8 bases from V and 4 bases from J, leaving 9 bases between. CDR1 SGHTA and CDR2 FQGTGA come from the germline V gene. The CDR3: CASRSNYNEQFF. In DNA, the CDR3 is TGTGCCAGCCGCTCCAATTACAATGAGCAGTTCTTC.

This rearrangement joins TRBV6-6 to TRBJ1-5; D perhaps matches TRBD1 (6 bases). The germline CDR1 and CDR2 sequences are MNHNY and SVGAGI (reference sequence). This CDR3 is built from 15 residues. With 5 bases removed from V and 7 bases from J, the gap between germline ends came to 18 bases. CDR3 region: CASSGGQRPGQPQHF. DNA for the CDR3: TGTGCCAGCAGTGGCGGACAGCGCCCGGGGCAGCCCCAGCATTTT.

The chain combines TRBV12-5 with TRBJ2-7, with D possibly TRBD1 on 5 matching bases. CDR1 is LGHNT and CDR2 is FRNRAP in the germline V gene. Between the trimmed V and J ends, which lost 0 bases and 5 bases, there was a span of 14 bases. CDR3 length: 15 amino acids. In DNA form, the CDR3 reads TGTGCTAGTGGTTTGGTTCTCCCAGGGCGTAACGAGCAGTACTTC. Protein product: CASGLVLPGRNEQYF.

V is TRBV7-3 and J is TRBJ2-2; the D gene is possibly TRBD2 (6 bases). The germline CDR1 and CDR2 sequences are SGHTA and FQGTGA. Trimming removed 2 bases from V and 3 bases from J, with 16 bases in between. The CDR3 contains 17 residues. In DNA form, the CDR3 reads TGTGCCAGCAGCTTAGGAGGGACGATAGAGGACACCGGGGAGCTGTTTTTT. Protein product: CASSLGGTIEDTGELFF.

The chain employs TRBV11-2 and TRBJ2-6, with 7 bases lining up with TRBD2. CDR3 length: 18 residues. Trimming at V came to 1 base and at J to 1 base, leaving 7 bases not matched to a gene. CDR1 is SGHAT, CDR2 FQNNGV, per germline. The CDR3 reads CASSLVRRRGSGANVLTF. CDR3 coding DNA: TGTGCCAGCAGCTTAGTCCGACGGCGGGGGTCTGGGGCCAACGTCCTGACTTTC.

This clone was counted a single time. V gene TRBV27 combines with J gene TRBJ1-5, with 11 bases identical to TRBD1. The germline V gene encodes CDR1 MNHEY and CDR2 SMNVEV (reference sequence). This CDR3 spans 19 amino acids. After removal of 6 bases from V and 4 bases from J, the junction contained 17 bases not matched to a gene. The CDR3 protein is CASRRTLPGTGGWNQPQHF. In nucleotides, the CDR3 is TGTGCCAGCAGACGAACCCTGCCTGGGACAGGGGGTTGGAATCAGCCCCAGCATTTT.

The V gene is TRBV15, the J gene TRBJ2-3; TRBD1 is a possible D gene (6 bases). The CDR3 has 12 residues. Trimming stripped 9 bases from V and 5 bases from J, with 12 bases between. Looked up from germline, CDR1 is LNHNV and CDR2 is YYDKDF (reference sequence). CDR3 bases: TGTGCCACAAAGGGGGACGTAGATACGCAGTATTTT. Protein sequence: CATKGDVDTQYF. Full variable domain (remainder filled in from reference TRBV15 and TRBJ2-3): DAMVIQNPRYQVTQFGKPVTLSCSQTLNHNVMYWYQQKSSQAPKLLFHYYDKDFNNEADTPDNFQSRRPNTSFCFLDIRSPGLGDTAMYLCATKGDVDTQYFGPGTRLTVL.

This clone occurred a few times. The rearrangement joins TRBV5-6 to TRBJ1-1, with D possibly being TRBD1 (6 bases). Germline CDR1 and CDR2: SGHDT and YYEEEE. This CDR3 comprises 15 residues. Deletions cut 4 bases from V and 3 bases from J, with 16 bases between. The CDR3 spells CASSPPTSGDTEAFF. The CDR3 DNA reads as TGTGCCAGCAGCCCACCCACCTCAGGGGACACTGAAGCTTTCTTT.

In its sample, this clone was seen once. This chain's CDR3 is CASSAFSRSSYNEQFF. CDR3 in DNA: TGTGCCAGCAGCGCTTTTAGCAGAAGCTCCTACAATGAGCAGTTCTTC. The chain combines TRBV7-2 with TRBJ2-1; no clear D. From germline, CDR1 is SGHTA and CDR2 FQGNSA. The CDR3 spans 16 residues. Trimming stripped 5 bases from V and 0 bases from J, with 14 bases between. The full variable domain, its missing parts supplied by reference TRBV7-2 and TRBJ2-1, is GAGVSQSPSNKVTEKGKDVELRCDPISGHTALYWYRQSLGQGLEFLIYFQGNSAPDKSGLPSDRFSAERTGGSVSTLTIQRTQQEDSAVYLCASSAFSRSSYNEQFFGPGTRLTVL.

The V gene is TRBV6-5, the J gene TRBJ2-1; 8 bases line up with TRBD2. The germline V gene encodes CDR1 MNHEY and CDR2 SVGAGI. V lost 2 bases and J lost 6; bases outside the gene matches: 6. CDR3 length: 15 residues. The CDR3 is CASSYVGTRRNEQFF. The CDR3 region has the DNA TGTGCCAGCAGTTACGTGGGGACTAGACGCAATGAGCAGTTCTTC.

The CDR3 spells CASSVDSGYGYTF. The DNA of the CDR3 is TGTGCCAGCAGCGTTGACTCGGGCTATGGCTACACCTTC. The V call is TRBV7-3, the J call TRBJ1-2; D not resolved. Germline V gene lookup returns CDR1 SGHTA and CDR2 FQGTGA. The V end was cut by 5 bases, the J end by 4 bases, with 11 bases between. The CDR3 loop spans 13 amino acids.

V and J are TRBV7-9 and TRBJ1-6; 7 bases are shared with TRBD1. The length of the CDR3 is 17 residues. CDR1 and CDR2 from the germline V gene are SEHNR and FQNEAQ (reference sequence). V lost 8 bases, J lost 0 bases, and 10 bases stayed unmatched. CDR3: CASDGDSGSSYNSPLHF. The CDR3 region has the DNA TGTGCCAGCGATGGGGACAGCGGGAGCTCCTATAATTCACCCCTCCACTTT.

The chain has TRBV10-2 and TRBJ1-4, with a possible D match to TRBD1 (6 bases). There are 16 residues in the CDR3. V was trimmed by 4 bases and J by 8 bases, leaving 20 bases between them. Germline V lookup: CDR1 WSHSY, CDR2 SAAADI. The CDR3 region has the DNA TGCGCCAGCAGTGCGGTCGGAGGACAGAGCACCGAAAAACTGTTTTTT. It encodes CASSAVGGQSTEKLFF.

CDR3 sequence reads: CASSETGGRPSYNEQFF. The CDR3 bases are TGTGCCAGCAGTGAAACTGGCGGGCGCCCTTCCTACAATGAGCAGTTCTTC. The rearrangement uses TRBV6-1 and TRBJ2-1; D might be TRBD2 (5 bases). CDR1 is MNHNS, CDR2 SASEGT, per germline. The CDR3 is made up of 17 amino acids. V was clipped by 2 bases and J by 1 base, with 15 bases between them.

DNA of the CDR3: TGTGCCAGCAGCCCCCAATTAGTTGTGAACACCGGGGAGCTGTTTTTT. Amino acid sequence: CASSPQLVVNTGELFF. V and J are TRBV4-2 and TRBJ2-2; D is ambiguous. V was clipped by 4 bases and J by 1 base, with 13 bases between them. This CDR3 region has 16 residues. Per the germline V gene, CDR1 is LGHNA and CDR2 is YNFKEQ.

V usage is TRBV28 and J usage is TRBJ2-7; 11 bases line up with TRBD2. The CDR3 totals 17 residues. Per the germline V gene, CDR1 is MDHEN and CDR2 is SYDVKM. Trimming cost V 6 bases and J 2 bases; bases outside gene matches: 12. The CDR3 bases are TGTGCCAGCAGCCCGCCGGGACTAGCGGTCAGCGCCTACGAGCAGTACTTC. This sequence encodes CASSPPGLAVSAYEQYF.

The chain has TRBV11-2 and TRBJ2-5; D unclear. The germline V gene has CDR1 SGHAT and CDR2 FQNNGV. The CDR3 has 13 amino acids. With 4 bases removed from V and 5 bases from J, the gap between germline ends came to 11 bases. CDR3: CASSYGFGETQYF. In nucleotides, the CDR3 is TGTGCCAGCAGCTACGGATTCGGGGAGACCCAGTACTTC.

V and J are TRBV23-1 and TRBJ2-7; 7 bases match TRBD1. TRBV23-1 is labeled an ORF, and its function is uncertain. The trim removed 9 bases at V and 1 base at J, leaving 0 bases unmatched. This CDR3 has 11 amino acids. This CDR3 reads CARDRSYEQYF. The CDR3 bases are TGCGCCAGGGACAGGTCCTACGAGCAGTACTTC.

The CDR3 DNA reads as TGCGCCAGCAGTGAGCAGGGATCGAATGAGCAGTTCTTC. Translation gives CASSEQGSNEQFF. The J gene is TRBJ2-1, the V gene TRBV10-2; D perhaps matches TRBD1 (5 bases). The germline V gene has CDR1 WSHSY and CDR2 SAAADI. The CDR3 is 13 amino acids. Trimming took off 2 bases at V and 7 bases at J, with 9 bases between the two ends.

This clone was seen only once. The chain joins TRBV30 to TRBJ2-3; 12 bases map to TRBD2. From germline, CDR1 is GTSNPN and CDR2 SVGIG (reference sequence). This CDR3 comprises 17 residues. Trimming cost V 0 bases and J 0 bases; bases outside gene matches: 4. Here the CDR3 DNA reads TGTGCCTGGAGTGTACTAGCGGGGGGCGTCAGCACAGATACGCAGTATTTT. This gives the protein CAWSVLAGGVSTDTQYF.

The chain uses TRBV18 and TRBJ1-4; 9 bases line up with TRBD1. CDR3 length: 15 residues. Germline V gene sequence: CDR1 KGHSH, CDR2 LQKENI. The V and J ends lost 2 bases and 5 bases, in that order; junction bases with no gene match: 3. The CDR3 spells CASSPRDRDNEKLFF. The DNA for the CDR3 is TGTGCCAGCTCACCAAGGGACAGGGACAATGAAAAACTGTTTTTT.